This T cell receptor (beta chain) came from a study of cytomegalovirus exposure and HLA in healthy donors. Overall study findings and caveats: A few of the chains that were CMV-associated were confirmed in vitro to be specific for CMV antigens.

The donors were part of the 120-subject validation cohort, which stood apart from the roughly 680-subject first cohort. On this clone itself: Its antigen is currently unknown.

The germline V gene has CDR1 LNHNV and CDR2 YYDKDF (reference sequence). CDR3 size: 16 residues. V was trimmed by 1 base and J by 2 bases, leaving 12 bases between them. Data came from immunoSEQ multiplex PCR; TCRdb stores just in-frame clones and leaves some out. The table shows 150,000 to 200,000 clones, with under 90% occurring only once. Sequenced input: PBMCs. The chain has TRBV15 and TRBJ1-5, with D possibly being TRBD1 (6 bases). This receptor was obtained from a woman aged 18-29 years in good health and CMV-seropositive. The CDR3 loop reads CATSRGRGEGNQPQHF. CDR3 coding DNA: TGTGCCACCAGCAGAGGCAGGGGTGAGGGCAATCAGCCCCAGCATTTT.